At least ten counts were recorded for the clone carrying this T cell receptor (beta chain). This CDR3 is 13 amino acids long. Germline V gene data show CDR1 as SGHVS and CDR2 as FQNEAQ. V lost 3 bases, J lost 7 bases, and 10 bases lay in between. As for time point: longitudinal time-point 3. These data come from a study of neurological immune-mediated disorders. The method for making cDNA was 5'RACE, and it used 10-nucleotide random UMIs. Each CDR3 protein gets one entry after TCRdb re-called the 5' RACE reads with MiXCR. The sample carries approximately 85,000 distinct CDR3 sequences, 4.3% recorded once.

The chain joins TRBV7-8 to TRBJ1-5; the D is unclear. The sequence derives from a woman aged 60-75 years with multiple sclerosis. The sequencing input was PBMCs. The CDR3 region is CASSFGVGQPQHF. In DNA, the CDR3 is TGTGCCAGCAGCTTTGGGGTCGGCCAGCCCCAGCATTTT.